One sample yielded the 27 T cell receptor beta chains listed below, sequenced in a study of regulatory T cells in long-lasting Graves disease. For TCR beta, libraries came from iRepertoire HTBI primers and Arm-PCR of CDR3 regions. TCRdb used MiXCR to reprocess the multiplex PCR reads, holding one entry per CDR3 protein. The sample consists of roughly 470,000 distinct CDR3 sequences, around 21% of them appearing once. Time point in this sample: persistent/refractory GD, antithyroid drugs over 5 years with positive TRAb. With RNA extracted from PBMCs as input, the TCR library was made. The sequences come from peripheral blood mononuclear cells (PBMCs), collected when the disease was refractory, from a patient treated with antithyroid drugs. The origin of the receptors is a female donor with Graves disease.

This clonotype appeared a few times. The V call is TRBV10-3, the J call TRBJ1-1; D is possibly TRBD1 (6 bases). The V gene lost 10 bases and the J gene lost 4 bases, with 16 bases spanning the gap. Germline CDR1 and CDR2: ENHRY and SYGVKD. The CDR3 runs 13 residues. As DNA, the CDR3 is TGTGCCACCAAGTACGAGGGGGTCACTGAAGCTTTCTTT. This gives the protein CATKYEGVTEAFF.

This clonotype turned up a few times. The chain carries TRBV18 and TRBJ2-7, with TRBD2 matching over 7 bases. J gave up 2 bases and V 5 bases, and 12 bases lay outside the gene matches. Germline CDR1 reads KGHSH; CDR2 reads LQKENI. The CDR3 is 16 amino acids. In nucleotides, the CDR3 is TGTGCCAGCTCAAGAAAGCTAGCGGAACTTCCCTACGAGCAGTACTTC. Translation: CASSRKLAELPYEQYF.

This clonotype was observed at least ten times. V usage is TRBV6-2 or TRBV6-3 and J usage is TRBJ1-2; no clear D gene. V was shortened by 5 bases and J by 2 bases, with 15 bases between the two germline ends. The germline V gene encodes CDR1 MNHEY and CDR2 SVGEGT. This CDR3 comprises 15 residues. Here the CDR3 reads CASSELSVVNYGYTF. The DNA for the CDR3 is TGTGCCAGCAGTGAGCTGAGCGTAGTAAACTATGGCTACACCTTC.

This clonotype has a count of ten or more. The chain has TRBV7-9 and TRBJ2-5, with D possibly called TRBD1 or TRBD2 (5 bases each). CDR3 length: 13 amino acids. CDR1 is SEHNR, CDR2 FQNEAQ, per germline (reference sequence). V was cut by 6 bases and J by 5 bases, with 13 bases left in between. The CDR3 DNA reads TGTGCCAGCAGGTCCGGGGCTGGGGAGACCCAGTACTTC. Protein sequence: CASRSGAGETQYF.

As for this clonotype: Just one base apart from a much larger clone, this may be a read error. The chain employs TRBV6-1 and TRBJ1-6; D is uncertain. Germline V lookup: CDR1 MNHNS, CDR2 SASEGT. The CDR3 covers 15 residues. The CDR3 here is CASSGGLISNPPLHF. The CDR3 DNA reads TGTGCCAGCAGTGGAGGACTTATTTCTAATCCACCCCTCCACTTT.

In its sample, this clonotype was seen a few times. The V call is TRBV4-2, the J call TRBJ2-7, with TRBD1 matching 7 bases. The CDR3 consists of 19 residues. The germline V gene encodes CDR1 LGHNA and CDR2 YNFKEQ. V gave up 1 base and J gave up 3 bases; unmatched junction bases: 18. CDR3 loop: CASSQGVSFGTATDYEQYF. CDR3 sequence (DNA): TGTGCCAGCAGCCAAGGCGTATCTTTTGGGACAGCGACCGACTACGAGCAGTACTTC.

This clonotype was recorded many times. The genes are TRBV2 and TRBJ1-1; TRBD1 aligns across 8 bases. V gave up 6 bases and J gave up 0 bases; unmatched junction bases: 3. The CDR3 spans 14 residues. Germline CDR1 is SNHLY and CDR2 is FYNNEI. The CDR3 loop reads CASRADRVNTEAFF. The CDR3 bases are TGTGCCAGCAGGGCGGACAGGGTGAACACTGAAGCTTTCTTT.

In this sample, this clonotype turned up once. The rearrangement uses TRBV20-1 and TRBJ2-5, with TRBD2 matching 8 bases. J was trimmed by 6 bases and V by 3 bases; bases with no gene match: 9. This CDR3 has 14 amino acids. Germline V gives CDR1 DFQATT, CDR2 SNEGSKA (reference sequence). This CDR3 is CSASQSGGGKTQYF. CDR3 sequence (DNA): TGCAGTGCTAGCCAAAGCGGGGGAGGAAAGACCCAGTACTTC.

There are a few counts of this clonotype. The rearrangement uses TRBV5-1 and TRBJ2-7; 8 positions match TRBD2. CDR1 SGHRS and CDR2 YFSETQ come from the germline V gene. The V segment lost 5 bases and the J segment 4 bases; nucleotides outside the gene matches: 20. The CDR3 sequence is 18 residues long. The CDR3 nucleotides are TGCGCCAGCAGTATACGGGCTAGCGGGCCGGGTGGAAAGTACGAGCAGTACTTC. It codes for CASSIRASGPGGKYEQYF.

This clonotype was counted many times. In DNA, the CDR3 is TGTGCCAGCAGGGCGGACAGGGTGGACACCGGGGAGCTGTTTTTT. It codes for CASRADRVDTGELFF. The chain links TRBV27 to TRBJ2-2, with 8 bases aligning to TRBD1. This CDR3 has 15 residues. CDR1 is MNHEY, CDR2 SMNVEV, per germline (reference sequence). Trimming at V came to 6 bases and at J to 3 bases, leaving 6 bases not matched to a gene.

The table lists this clonotype with many counts. The rearrangement links TRBV28 to TRBJ1-5; no clear D gene. The V and J ends lost 6 bases and 3 bases respectively, with 6 bases between them. Germline V gene data show CDR1 as MDHEN and CDR2 as SYDVKM. CDR3 length: 12 residues. The CDR3 is CASRLLNQPQHF. CDR3 bases: TGTGCCAGCAGGTTGCTCAATCAGCCCCAGCATTTT.

This clonotype was seen many times. The chain is built from TRBV29-1 and TRBJ1-4, with D maybe TRBD1 (5 bases). Germline lookup yields CDR1 SQVTM and CDR2 ANQGSEA. This CDR3 has 12 residues. The V end lost 7 bases, the J end lost 10 bases, and 16 bases lay between the germline ends. CDR3 sequence (DNA): TGCAGCGCAGAAATAGGGGTGGGAAAACTGTTTTTT. It encodes CSAEIGVGKLFF.

This clonotype was seen at least ten times. The rearrangement links TRBV6-2 or TRBV6-3 to TRBJ2-2; TRBD2 might be the D (6 bases). Germline loops: CDR1 MNHEY, CDR2 SVGEGT. Deletions cut 0 bases from V and 6 bases from J, with 14 bases between. CDR3 size: 16 residues. The CDR3 loop is CASSYSWEAMAGELFF. DNA for the CDR3: TGTGCCAGCAGTTACTCGTGGGAGGCTATGGCCGGGGAGCTGTTTTTT.

The chain couples TRBV2 to TRBJ2-1; D might be TRBD2 (6 bases). The CDR3 spans 17 residues. Trimming took off 2 bases at V and 0 bases at J, with 14 bases between the two ends. Germline V CDR1 and CDR2: SNHLY, FYNNEI. The CDR3 loop is CASSESGWRVSYNEQFF. In DNA form, the CDR3 reads TGTGCCAGCAGTGAAAGTGGGTGGAGGGTCTCCTACAATGAGCAGTTCTTC.

This chain uses TRBV30 with TRBJ2-2; TRBD2 matches 8 bases. Trimming took 4 bases from V and 5 from J; bases not matched to a gene: 12. Germline V CDR1 and CDR2: GTSNPN, SVGIG (reference sequence). This CDR3 has 16 residues. This CDR3 reads CAWKTSGGVFTGELFF. In DNA form, the CDR3 reads TGTGCCTGGAAAACCTCGGGGGGGGTGTTTACCGGGGAGCTGTTTTTT.

In this sample, this clonotype turned up a few times. The rearrangement uses TRBV10-3 and TRBJ2-7; D is possibly TRBD1 (6 bases). Germline V gene sequence: CDR1 ENHRY, CDR2 SYGVKD. The CDR3 is 15 amino acids. Trimming took 5 bases from V and 3 from J, leaving 17 bases between them. The CDR3 DNA reads as TGTGCCATCAGTTCCCCCAGACAGGAAAACTACGAGCAGTACTTC. Its translation is CAISSPRQENYEQYF.

There are a few counts of this clonotype. The V and J genes are TRBV27 and TRBJ2-7; either TRBD1 or TRBD2 may fit D (5 bases each). The CDR3 has 13 residues. The germline V and J ends were trimmed by 8 bases and 3 bases, with 14 bases remaining between them. Germline loops: CDR1 MNHEY, CDR2 SMNVEV (reference sequence). CDR3: CASSNRDRYEQYF. CDR3 bases: TGTGCCAGCTCCAACCGGGACCGCTACGAGCAGTACTTC.

This clonotype was observed many times. V is TRBV28 and J is TRBJ1-2; the D gene is possibly TRBD1 (6 bases). Germline lookup yields CDR1 MDHEN and CDR2 SYDVKM. The V end was cut by 8 bases, the J end by 7 bases, with 17 bases between. This CDR3 has 13 residues. As DNA, the CDR3 is TGTGCCAGCCGGGACACCGACGTTACTGGCTACACCTTC. Translating it yields CASRDTDVTGYTF.

The chain joins TRBV6-5 to TRBJ2-7; TRBD2 aligns across 10 bases. CDR1 and CDR2 (germline): MNHEY, SVGAGI. V lost 0 bases and J lost 4; bases outside the gene matches: 6. The CDR3 runs to 16 residues. CDR3 region: CASSYSASGSLYEQYF. For the CDR3, the DNA is TGTGCCAGCAGTTACTCGGCTAGCGGGAGTCTTTACGAGCAGTACTTC.

The J gene is TRBJ1-5, the V gene TRBV12-3 or TRBV12-4, with 7 bases matching TRBD1. The CDR3 sequence is 15 residues long. V shed 2 bases and J 3 bases; nucleotides not matched to a gene: 4. CDR3 DNA: TGTGCCAGCAGTTTAACAGGGGCGACCAATCAGCCCCAGCATTTT. It yields the protein CASSLTGATNQPQHF.

This clonotype was seen ten or more times. The chain combines TRBV24-1 with TRBJ2-1, with D possibly TRBD1 on 5 matching bases. Per germline, CDR1 KGHDR and CDR2 SFDVKD. The CDR3 is made up of 15 amino acids. Trimming took 4 bases from V and 4 from J, leaving 13 bases between them. The CDR3 DNA reads as TGTGCCACCAGTGACCTGACTGACAGTTACAATGAGCAGTTCTTC. Translating it yields CATSDLTDSYNEQFF.

The sample holds many counts of this clonotype. The J gene is TRBJ2-2, the V gene TRBV27; no reliable D call. The V and J ends lost 5 bases and 1 base respectively, with 14 bases between them. The CDR3 sequence is 16 residues long. Germline CDR1 is MNHEY and CDR2 is SMNVEV (reference sequence). The CDR3 region has the DNA TGTGCCAGCAGTCCCTCGAGACCCCAGAACACCGGGGAGCTGTTTTTT. The encoded protein is CASSPSRPQNTGELFF.

The chain is built from TRBV5-1 and TRBJ2-7; 9 nucleotides line up with TRBD1. CDR1 is SGHRS, CDR2 YFSETQ, per germline. This CDR3 comprises 16 residues. V lost 2 bases to trimming and J lost 7 bases; unmatched junction nucleotides: 13. In DNA form, the CDR3 reads TGCGCCAGCAGCTTACAGGGGGCCCTACATCAGGTTGAGCAGTACTTC. Amino acid sequence: CASSLQGALHQVEQYF.

The table lists this clonotype with many counts. This rearrangement joins TRBV27 to TRBJ1-2; 9 bases fit TRBD1. J was trimmed by 8 bases and V by 6 bases; bases with no gene match: 13. This CDR3 region has 15 residues. Germline V gives CDR1 MNHEY, CDR2 SMNVEV (reference sequence). The CDR3 region has the DNA TGTGCCAGCAGCGATCCGGGACAGGGCGTATGGGGCTACACCTTC. Translating it yields CASSDPGQGVWGYTF.

V gene TRBV20-1 combines with J gene TRBJ1-5; D gene unclear. Germline V gives CDR1 DFQATT, CDR2 SNEGSKA (reference sequence). Trimming took off 7 bases at V and 3 bases at J, with 10 bases between the two ends. CDR3 length: 12 amino acids. This CDR3 is CSVGRYNQPQHF. DNA for the CDR3: TGCAGTGTCGGACGGTACAATCAGCCCCAGCATTTT.

The chain links TRBV14 to TRBJ1-1; a weak D match, TRBD1 (5 bases). With 5 bases removed from V and 4 bases from J, the gap between germline ends came to 17 bases. The CDR3 covers 15 residues. The germline gives CDR1 SGHDN, CDR2 FVKESK. Here the CDR3 reads CASSFHGGSSTEAFF. The CDR3 DNA follows: TGTGCCAGCAGCTTTCATGGGGGGTCGAGCACTGAAGCTTTCTTT.

This chain connects TRBV13 to TRBJ2-6, with TRBD2 as a possible D gene (7 bases). The V end was cut by 3 bases, the J end by 4 bases, with 16 bases between. This CDR3 has 17 amino acids. Germline V lookup: CDR1 PRHDT, CDR2 FYEKMQ (reference sequence). CDR3 residues: CASSFMGGPRGANVLTF. Written as DNA, the CDR3 is TGTGCCAGCAGCTTTATGGGGGGGCCTAGAGGGGCCAACGTCCTGACTTTC.